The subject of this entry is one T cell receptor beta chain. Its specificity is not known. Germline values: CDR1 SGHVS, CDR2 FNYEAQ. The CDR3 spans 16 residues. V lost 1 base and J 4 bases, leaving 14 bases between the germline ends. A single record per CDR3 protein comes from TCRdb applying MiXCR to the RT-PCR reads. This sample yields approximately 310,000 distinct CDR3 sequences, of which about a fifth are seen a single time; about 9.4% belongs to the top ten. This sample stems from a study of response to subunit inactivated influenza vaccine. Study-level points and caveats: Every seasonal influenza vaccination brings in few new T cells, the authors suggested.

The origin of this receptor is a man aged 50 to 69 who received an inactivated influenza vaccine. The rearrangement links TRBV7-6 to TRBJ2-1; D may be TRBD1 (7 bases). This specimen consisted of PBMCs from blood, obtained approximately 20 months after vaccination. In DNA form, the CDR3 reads TGTGCCAGCAGCTTAGGCGGGACAGTGGGATACAATGAGCAGTTCTTC. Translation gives CASSLGGTVGYNEQFF.